This T cell receptor beta chain was captured in a study of radiation and T cells in renal cell carcinoma. Using immunoSEQ multiplex PCR, the repertoire was profiled, and TCRdb retains in-frame clones only, with some absent. The profile shows about 86,000 clones, 70% to 90% of them singletons. CDR3 length: 12 residues. Looked up from germline, CDR1 is SGHTA and CDR2 is FQGTGA. With 0 bases removed from V and 10 bases from J, the gap between germline ends came to 7 bases. Time point described: blood 4 weeks post-SBRT, at nephrectomy. Treatment here: 15 Gy SBRT to primary tumor, nephrectomy 4 weeks later.

The sequences come from blood, collected from a patient whose treatment included radiotherapy and nephrectomy. The source of this sequence is a man aged 50 to 59 with renal cell carcinoma. The chain links TRBV7-3 to TRBJ2-1; D unresolved. The CDR3 reads CASSLTGREQFF. Here the CDR3 DNA reads TGTGCCAGCAGCTTAACTGGCAGGGAGCAGTTCTTC.